Included here is one TCR beta chain sequence, with context. Its target is not known. Both 60 Vbeta primers and 13 Jbeta primers went into the PCR. The protocol was immunoSEQ multiplex PCR, while the TCRdb copy is restricted to in-frame clones and leaves out a portion. There are more than 95,000 clones in the sample; about 70% occur only once, and less than 15% lies in the top ten. The data are from a study of cytomegalovirus exposure and HLA in healthy donors. General study points: TCR beta V- and J-gene trimming, according to a later analysis, was linked to a missense DCLRE1C variant.

CDR3 length equals 15 residues. V shed 6 bases, J shed 1 base, and the junction held 7 bases outside the gene matches. Germline CDR1 reads MNHEY; CDR2 reads SMNVEV (reference sequence). This TCR was recovered from a woman aged 60 to 75 in good health and CMV-seropositive. The J gene is TRBJ1-2, the V gene TRBV27, with TRBD1 identical over 8 bases. Sequenced input: PBMCs. CDR3 bases: TGTGCCAGCAGGCCGGGGACAGGCGTTAACTATGGCTACACCTTC. Its translation: CASRPGTGVNYGYTF.